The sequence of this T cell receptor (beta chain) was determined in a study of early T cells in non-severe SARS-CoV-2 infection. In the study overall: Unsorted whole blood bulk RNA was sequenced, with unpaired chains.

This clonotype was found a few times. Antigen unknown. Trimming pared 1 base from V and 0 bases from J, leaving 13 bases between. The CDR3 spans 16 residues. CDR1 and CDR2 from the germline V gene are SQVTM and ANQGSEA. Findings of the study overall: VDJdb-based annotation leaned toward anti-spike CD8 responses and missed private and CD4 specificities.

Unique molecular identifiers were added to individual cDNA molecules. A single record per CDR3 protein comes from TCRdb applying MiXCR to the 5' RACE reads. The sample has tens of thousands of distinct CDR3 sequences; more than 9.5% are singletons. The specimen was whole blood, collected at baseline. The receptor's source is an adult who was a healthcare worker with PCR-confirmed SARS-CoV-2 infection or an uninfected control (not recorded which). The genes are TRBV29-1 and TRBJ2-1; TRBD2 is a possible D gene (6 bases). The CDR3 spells CSVEGNRGSSYNEQFF. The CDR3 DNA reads TGCAGCGTTGAAGGGAATCGGGGGAGCTCCTACAATGAGCAGTTCTTC.